A selection of T cell receptor beta chains follows, all from one sample in a study of cytomegalovirus exposure and HLA in healthy donors. TCRdb's table, derived via immunoSEQ multiplex PCR, lists solely in-frame clones and lacks some. The repertoire consists of about 190,000 clones, with around 81% occurring once and the leading ten covering around 1.9%. The specimen sequenced was PBMCs. These receptors were obtained from a man aged 18 to 30 in good health and CMV-seronegative. Both conserved end residues are part of each CDR3. A D gene is named only where the DNA matches it firmly. Clone size appears in some rows only: once, few, many, or a class for an expanded clone.

clone_size,v_call,cdr3_length,j_call,d_call,cdr3_nt,cdr3_aa
NA,TRBV27,16,TRBJ2-1,NA,TGTGCCAGCAGTTTATCGAGCAGCGGAGCTAACAATGAGCAGTTCTTC,CASSLSSSGANNEQFF
NA,TRBV6-5,13,TRBJ1-6,NA,TGTGCCAGCAGTGAGAGACAGAATTCACCCCTCCACTTT,CASSERQNSPLHF
few,TRBV5-5,17,TRBJ1-5,NA,TGTGCCAGCAGCTTGGAGTGGCACGCGGGGCTAAGTCAGCCCCAGCATTTT,CASSLEWHAGLSQPQHF
NA,TRBV7-2,14,TRBJ1-2,NA,TGTGCCAGCAGCTTCACAGGGAATAACTATGGCTACACCTTC,CASSFTGNNYGYTF
NA,TRBV14,16,TRBJ2-5,NA,TGTGCCAGCAGCCAAGGCTTCGGCAGGTACCAAGAGACCCAGTACTTC,CASSQGFGRYQETQYF
NA,TRBV19,15,TRBJ2-2,NA,TGTGCCAGTAGTTTGGGAGGAACGAACACCGGGGAGCTGTTTTTT,CASSLGGTNTGELFF
NA,TRBV7-8,17,TRBJ2-6,NA,TGTGCCAGCAGCGTAGTTAGGACAGAGCCTGGGGCCAACGTCCTGACTTTC,CASSVVRTEPGANVLTF
NA,TRBV5-1,16,TRBJ1-1,NA,TGCGCCAGCAGCTTGGGAGGAGGGACCCTGGGCACTGAAGCTTTCTTT,CASSLGGGTLGTEAFF
few,TRBV2,13,TRBJ2-5,TRBD1,TGTGCCAGCAGGGACAGGGTTGGAGAGACCCAGTACTTC,CASRDRVGETQYF
few,TRBV7-2,14,TRBJ2-1,TRBD1,TGTGCCAGCAGCTCACGACAGGGGGCGGGTGAGCAGTTCTTC,CASSSRQGAGEQFF
few,TRBV7-2,15,TRBJ2-1,TRBD1,TGTGCCAGCAGCTACGGGACAGGCTCCTACAATGAGCAGTTCTTC,CASSYGTGSYNEQFF
NA,TRBV7-3,15,TRBJ2-6,NA,TGTGCCAGCAGCCCAGGCCCCTCTGGGGCCAACGTCCTGACTTTC,CASSPGPSGANVLTF
NA,TRBV27,13,TRBJ1-2,TRBD1,TGTGCCAGCACTAAGGACAGGGGAAGTGGCTACACCTTC,CASTKDRGSGYTF
NA,TRBV29-1,16,TRBJ2-3,TRBD1,TGCAGCGTGTCAGCTCGGGACAGGGGTTTCACAGATACGCAGTATTTT,CSVSARDRGFTDTQYF
NA,TRBV9,17,TRBJ2-1,TRBD2,TGTGCCAGCAGCCCACCTCTAGCGGGAACTTCCTACAATGAGCAGTTCTTC,CASSPPLAGTSYNEQFF
NA,TRBV7-8,15,TRBJ1-1,TRBD1,TGTGCCAGCAGCTTAGGCCCGACAGGGGCCACTGAAGCTTTCTTT,CASSLGPTGATEAFF
NA,TRBV5-1,13,TRBJ2-5,NA,TGCGCCAGCAGCCCCGACTACCAAGAGACCCAGTACTTC,CASSPDYQETQYF
NA,TRBV28,13,TRBJ2-7,TRBD1,TGTGCCAGCAGTGAACAGGGGGCGTACGAGCAGTACTTC,CASSEQGAYEQYF
NA,TRBV4-3,16,TRBJ2-3,TRBD1,TGCGCCAGCAGCCAAGAGACAGGGTTACTCACAGATACGCAGTATTTT,CASSQETGLLTDTQYF
NA,TRBV9,17,TRBJ1-1,TRBD1,TGTGCCAGCAGCGTAATCACAGGGGGCTGGGAGGGCACTGAAGCTTTCTTT,CASSVITGGWEGTEAFF